These 18 T cell receptor beta chains were sequenced from one sample in a study of T cells in localized non-small cell lung cancer. Sequenced by immunoSEQ multiplex PCR; TCRdb stores in-frame clones only, minus some. The sample includes 35,000 to 45,000 clones, roughly 90% of them seen just once. This sample comprised peripheral blood, obtained before any cancer treatment. The receptors originated from a female donor aged 60 or older with stage I squamous cell lung carcinoma.

V and J are TRBV5-1 and TRBJ2-3, with TRBD2 as a possible D gene (7 bases). Between the trimmed V and J ends, which lost 6 bases and 0 bases, there was a span of 17 bases. The germline gives CDR1 SGHRS, CDR2 YFSETQ. The CDR3 extends over 16 amino acids. This CDR3 is CASTRGASGSTDTQYF. CDR3 in DNA: TGCGCCAGCACTCGGGGGGCTAGCGGTAGCACAGATACGCAGTATTTT.

The CDR3 DNA follows: TGTGCCAGTAGTATACTGGGCAATACGCAGTATTTT. This codes for CASSILGNTQYF. This rearrangement joins TRBV19 to TRBJ2-3; D gene ambiguous. With 2 bases removed from V and 7 bases from J, the gap between germline ends came to 7 bases. Looked up from germline, CDR1 is LNHDA and CDR2 is SQIVND (reference sequence). The CDR3 is 12 amino acids.

The CDR3 reads CASRKREDVGELFF. The CDR3 DNA follows: TGTGCCAGCCGGAAAAGGGAGGACGTCGGGGAGCTGTTTTTT. The chain combines TRBV7-6 with TRBJ2-2, with D possibly being TRBD2 (6 bases). V lost 8 bases and J 7 bases, leaving 17 bases between the germline ends. CDR1 and CDR2 (germline): SGHVS, FNYEAQ. There are 14 residues in the CDR3. Full variable domain (rest looked up from reference TRBV7-6 and TRBJ2-2): GAGVSQSPRYKVTKRGQDVALRCDPISGHVSLYWYRQALGQGPEFLTYFNYEAQQDKSGLPNDRFSAERPEGSISTLTIQRTEQRDSAMYRCASRKREDVGELFFGEGSRLTVL.

The CDR3 DNA is TGTGCCAGCAGCTTAACGTTGGCTAGCCGGTGGAATGAGCAGTTCTTC. Its protein product is CASSLTLASRWNEQFF. V gene TRBV7-3 combines with J gene TRBJ2-1; tentative D call: TRBD2 (5 bases). The V end was cut by 0 bases, the J end by 7 bases, with 16 bases between. Per germline, CDR1 SGHTA and CDR2 FQGTGA. The CDR3 is made up of 16 amino acids.

This chain links TRBV19 with TRBJ1-1; unclear D gene. The CDR3 consists of 18 residues. Between the trimmed V and J ends, which lost 0 bases and 1 base, there was a span of 18 bases. CDR1 LNHDA and CDR2 SQIVND come from the germline V gene (reference sequence). CDR3 sequence: CASSIDRRAAGSNTEAFF. For the CDR3, the DNA is TGTGCCAGTAGTATAGATCGTAGGGCGGCGGGCTCGAACACTGAAGCTTTCTTT.

The chain uses TRBV18 and TRBJ2-3; TRBD1 matches at 7 bases. This CDR3 comprises 14 residues. CDR1 is KGHSH and CDR2 is LQKENI in the germline V gene. V lost 2 bases and J lost 4; bases outside the gene matches: 3. The DNA for the CDR3 is TGTGCCAGCTCACCAAAAGACAGGGCAGATACGCAGTATTTT. Amino acids: CASSPKDRADTQYF.

This clone was observed once. V gene TRBV30 combines with J gene TRBJ2-7; D might be TRBD2 (6 bases). This CDR3 has 14 amino acids. Germline-derived CDR1 and CDR2 are GTSNPN and SVGIG (reference sequence). The V end was cut by 0 bases, the J end by 5 bases, with 14 bases between. CDR3 DNA sequence: TGTGCCTGGAGTGTAGGGGTTAGCGGAAACGAGCAGTACTTC. This gives the protein CAWSVGVSGNEQYF.

The J gene is TRBJ2-1, the V gene TRBV9; 10 positions agree with TRBD2. The CDR3 has 16 residues. The V gene end was trimmed by 0 bases and the J gene end by 8 bases; junction bases not matched to a gene: 8. From germline, CDR1 is SGDLS and CDR2 YYNGEE. The CDR3 region is CASSVAGLAGVDEQFF. CDR3 sequence (DNA): TGTGCCAGCAGCGTAGCGGGGCTAGCGGGAGTGGATGAGCAGTTCTTC.

The chain employs TRBV9 and TRBJ1-1; tentatively, D is TRBD1 (6 bases). V was shortened by 2 bases and J by 9 bases, with 14 bases between the two germline ends. This CDR3 region has 13 residues. Germline CDR1 is SGDLS and CDR2 is YYNGEE. CDR3 loop: CASSVELTGKAFF. The DNA for the CDR3 is TGTGCCAGCAGCGTCGAACTCACAGGGAAAGCTTTCTTT.

The sample holds one count of this clone. V and J are TRBV4-3 and TRBJ2-1, with TRBD2 identical over 8 bases. V was clipped by 1 base and J by 2 bases; unmatched bases: 4. Germline V gene sequence: CDR1 LGHNA, CDR2 YSLEER. The CDR3 sequence is 16 residues long. This chain's CDR3 is CASSQGAAGAYNEQFF. The CDR3 nucleotides read TGCGCCAGCAGCCAAGGGGCAGCGGGAGCCTACAATGAGCAGTTCTTC.

The chain couples TRBV7-2 to TRBJ2-6; D gene unclear. Germline CDR1 reads SGHTA; CDR2 reads FQGNSA. This CDR3 is 15 amino acids long. The V end was cut by 1 base, the J end by 4 bases, with 8 bases between. The CDR3 DNA reads as TGTGCCAGCAGCTTAGGGCCGGCCGGGGCCAACGTCCTGACTTTC. Translated: CASSLGPAGANVLTF.

The rearrangement joins TRBV18 to TRBJ2-2; 10 nucleotides align to TRBD1. The CDR3 covers 18 residues. CDR1 is KGHSH, CDR2 LQKENI, per germline. The V segment lost 8 bases and the J segment 4 bases; nucleotides outside the gene matches: 16. CDR3 coding DNA: TGTGCCAGCCCACGTTCCTCTCCGGGACAGGGGTTCACCGGGGAGCTGTTTTTT. Its protein product is CASPRSSPGQGFTGELFF.

This clone showed up just once. V gene TRBV11-2 combines with J gene TRBJ1-4; D gene uncertain. V was pared by 8 bases and J by 4 bases, with 11 bases between. This CDR3 has 13 amino acids. CDR1 is SGHAT, CDR2 FQNNGV, per germline. In nucleotides, the CDR3 is TGTGCCAGCTCCGCGTCGGGTAATGAAAAACTGTTTTTT. It yields the protein CASSASGNEKLFF.

The genes are TRBV5-1 and TRBJ2-1; unclear D gene. The CDR3 sequence is 12 residues long. CDR1 is SGHRS, CDR2 YFSETQ, per germline. The germline V and J ends were trimmed by 4 bases and 8 bases, with 10 bases remaining between them. In nucleotides, the CDR3 is TGCGCCAGCAGCCCGGAACGGCATGAGCAGTTCTTC. This codes for CASSPERHEQFF. Variable domain in full (rest from reference TRBV5-1 and TRBJ2-1): KAGVTQTPRYLIKTRGQQVTLSCSPISGHRSVSWYQQTPGQGLQFLFEYFSETQRNKGNFPGRFSGRQFSNSRSEMNVSTLELGDSALYLCASSPERHEQFFGPGTRLTVL.

The rearrangement joins TRBV5-6 to TRBJ2-2; TRBD2 agrees at 8 bases. Trimming removed 5 bases from V and 5 bases from J; junction bases left unmatched: 11. This CDR3 has 16 residues. The germline CDR1 and CDR2 sequences are SGHDT and YYEEEE. The DNA for the CDR3 is TGTGCCAGCAGGGTGTTAGCGGGATACAGAACCGGGGAGCTGTTTTTT. It translates to CASRVLAGYRTGELFF.

This chain links TRBV29-1 with TRBJ2-3; 8 bases map to TRBD1. V gave up 3 bases and J gave up 3 bases; unmatched junction bases: 2. Per germline, CDR1 SQVTM and CDR2 ANQGSEA. The CDR3 covers 13 residues. In nucleotides, the CDR3 is TGCAGCGTTGACAGGGGGCAAACAGATACGCAGTATTTT. Its protein is CSVDRGQTDTQYF.

This clone was recorded only once. This rearrangement joins TRBV4-3 to TRBJ2-1; no definite D call. This CDR3 has 14 amino acids. Trimming removed 0 bases from V and 7 bases from J, with 10 bases in between. Germline V gene lookup returns CDR1 LGHNA and CDR2 YSLEER. DNA for the CDR3: TGCGCCAGCAGCCAAGATGCGGTCGGGAATGAGCAGTTCTTC. Amino acids: CASSQDAVGNEQFF.

CDR3 nucleotide sequence: TGTGCCAGCAGCCCACGGACTAGCGGCTACGAGCAGTACTTC. Its translation: CASSPRTSGYEQYF. The V and J genes are TRBV9 and TRBJ2-7; 10 bases agree with TRBD2. Germline V gene sequence: CDR1 SGDLS, CDR2 YYNGEE. Trimming at V came to 4 bases and at J to 3 bases, leaving 4 bases not matched to a gene. The length of the CDR3 is 14 residues.